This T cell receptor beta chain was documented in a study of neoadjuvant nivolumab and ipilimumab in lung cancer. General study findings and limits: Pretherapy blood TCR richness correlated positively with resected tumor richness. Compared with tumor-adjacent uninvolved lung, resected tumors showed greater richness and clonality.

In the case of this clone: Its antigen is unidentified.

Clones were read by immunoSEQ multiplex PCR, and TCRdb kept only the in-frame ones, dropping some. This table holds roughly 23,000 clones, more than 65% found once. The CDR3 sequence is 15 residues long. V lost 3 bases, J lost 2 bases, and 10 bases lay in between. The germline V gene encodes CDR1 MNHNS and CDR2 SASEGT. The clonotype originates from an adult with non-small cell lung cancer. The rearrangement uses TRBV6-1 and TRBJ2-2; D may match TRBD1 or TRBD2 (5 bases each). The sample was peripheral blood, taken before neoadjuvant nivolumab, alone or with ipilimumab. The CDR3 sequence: CASSEGPSNTGELFF. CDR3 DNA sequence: TGTGCCAGCAGTGAGGGACCTTCAAACACCGGGGAGCTGTTTTTT.